This T cell receptor (beta chain) appears in the sequencing data of a study of blood T cell repertoires in COVID-19. Across the study: The United States, Italy and Spain were the sources of the acute and convalescent COVID-19 samples.

Original handling: Amplification from reference gene primers served as the basis for estimated nucleated cell counts. Assay: immunoSEQ multiplex PCR; the TCRdb copy retains only in-frame clones and omits some. V and J calls and clone size are copied from that table; D and trimming were computed from the DNA. The repertoire has some 76,000 clones, 75% to 90% of them found once; the top ten carry approximately 0.59%. Germline-derived CDR1 and CDR2 are LNHDA and SQIVND (reference sequence). This CDR3 comprises 15 residues. The V gene end was trimmed by 5 bases and the J gene end by 3 bases; junction bases not matched to a gene: 7.

The chain is built from TRBV19 and TRBJ1-1; 9 bases align to TRBD1. The receptor was isolated from a man aged 60-69 years with acute or convalescent COVID-19. The sequencing input was peripheral blood. As DNA, the CDR3 is TGTGCCAGTAGTTACCCGACAGGGGGGTACACTGAAGCTTTCTTT. Translation gives CASSYPTGGYTEAFF.